The 21 T cell receptor beta chains below all came from one sample that was sequenced in a study of T cell responses to AZD1222 COVID-19 vaccine. TCRdb's table, derived via immunoSEQ multiplex PCR, lists solely in-frame clones and lacks some. Among some 150,000 clones listed, approximately 90% were seen once. The sequenced sample was peripheral blood, obtained on day 0 of AZD1222 vaccination. Every receptor here comes from an adult in good health.

The chain combines TRBV28 with TRBJ1-1; D is uncertain. Trimming stripped 2 bases from V and 1 base from J, with 8 bases between. The CDR3 is 14 amino acids. Germline CDR1 MDHEN, CDR2 SYDVKM. The CDR3 region has the DNA TGTGCCAGCAGTTTACTGGGAAAGAACACTGAAGCTTTCTTT. It specifies CASSLLGKNTEAFF.

The chain recombines TRBV11-2 with TRBJ1-1; D call uncertain. The CDR3 runs to 12 residues. Germline values: CDR1 SGHAT, CDR2 FQNNGV. With 1 base removed from V and 9 bases from J, the gap between germline ends came to 9 bases. The CDR3 loop is CASSLGVEKAFF. Written as DNA, the CDR3 is TGTGCCAGCAGCTTAGGAGTGGAGAAAGCTTTCTTT. Complete variable domain (other parts from reference TRBV11-2 and TRBJ1-1): EAGVAQSPRYKIIEKRQSVAFWCNPISGHATLYWYQQILGQGPKLLIQFQNNGVVDDSQLPKDRFSAERLKGVDSTLKIQPAKLEDSAVYLCASSLGVEKAFFGQGTRLTVV.

The chain has TRBV6-2 or TRBV6-3 and TRBJ1-1; D might be TRBD1 (6 bases). Trimming shortened V by 4 bases and J by 3 bases, and 12 bases separated the two germline ends. CDR3 length: 14 amino acids. The V gene's germline CDR1 is MNHEY and CDR2 SVGEGT. CDR3 protein: CASSSRGRDTEAFF. The CDR3, as DNA: TGTGCCAGCAGTTCCAGGGGACGTGACACTGAAGCTTTCTTT.

V is TRBV28 and J is TRBJ1-5; 9 bases are a match to TRBD1. Per germline, CDR1 MDHEN and CDR2 SYDVKM. This CDR3 is 14 amino acids long. V lost 5 bases to trimming and J lost 1 base; unmatched junction nucleotides: 0. In DNA, the CDR3 is TGTGCCAGCAGTGACAGGGGGAGCAATCAGCCCCAGCATTTT. Protein: CASSDRGSNQPQHF.

CDR3 loop: CASRRTGQTQPQHF. CDR3 coding DNA: TGTGCCAGCAGGCGGACAGGTCAGACTCAGCCCCAGCATTTT. The chain uses TRBV2 and TRBJ1-5; 7 bases are shared with TRBD1. There are 14 residues in the CDR3. Trimming took 6 bases from V and 6 from J; bases not matched to a gene: 8. Germline V gene data show CDR1 as SNHLY and CDR2 as FYNNEI.

The V and J genes are TRBV19 and TRBJ2-1; 8 positions match TRBD2. Germline V gene lookup returns CDR1 LNHDA and CDR2 SQIVND (reference sequence). The CDR3 consists of 14 residues. After removal of 6 bases from V and 7 bases from J, the junction contained 8 bases not matched to a gene. CDR3 region: CASRLASGPNEQFF. DNA of the CDR3: TGTGCCAGTAGGTTGGCTAGCGGGCCAAATGAGCAGTTCTTC.

The chain uses TRBV15 and TRBJ2-7; D is unresolved. The CDR3 is 14 residues long. Germline V gene lookup returns CDR1 LNHNV and CDR2 YYDKDF (reference sequence). Between the trimmed V and J ends, which lost 1 base and 3 bases, there was a span of 10 bases. The CDR3 reads CATSRGGGDYEQYF. CDR3 nucleotides: TGTGCCACCAGCAGAGGAGGCGGAGACTACGAGCAGTACTTC.

This clone was counted only a few times. The chain combines TRBV2 with TRBJ1-1, with 10 bases fitting TRBD1. This CDR3 has 15 amino acids. The germline V gene has CDR1 SNHLY and CDR2 FYNNEI. The junction had 4 bases not matched to a gene; V was cut back by 6 bases and J by 0 bases. Here the CDR3 reads CASRDRGYMNTEAFF. The CDR3 nucleotides are TGTGCCAGCAGGGACAGGGGGTACATGAACACTGAAGCTTTCTTT.

The genes are TRBV5-4 and TRBJ1-1, with 10 bases matching TRBD1. Germline CDR1 reads SGHNT; CDR2 reads YYREEE (reference sequence). Trimming removed 1 base from V and 3 bases from J; junction bases left unmatched: 6. The CDR3 contains 16 residues. CDR3 protein: CASSLMTGGDDTEAFF. The CDR3 DNA reads TGTGCCAGCAGCTTGATGACAGGGGGCGACGACACTGAAGCTTTCTTT.

V and J are TRBV19 and TRBJ2-2; D is ambiguous. This CDR3 spans 14 amino acids. Germline CDR1 and CDR2: LNHDA and SQIVND (reference sequence). Trimming removed 4 bases from V and 1 base from J, with 7 bases in between. CDR3 sequence (DNA): TGTGCCAGTAGTACGAACATGAACACCGGGGAGCTGTTTTTT. Residues: CASSTNMNTGELFF.

The chain carries TRBV12-3 or TRBV12-4 and TRBJ1-1; a weak D match, TRBD1 (5 bases). CDR3 size: 12 residues. V lost 3 bases, J lost 6 bases, and 8 bases lay in between. The CDR3 sequence: CASSFDSPEAFF. CDR3 in DNA: TGTGCCAGCAGTTTCGACAGTCCTGAAGCTTTCTTT.

This sequence joins TRBV4-3 and TRBJ2-3, with a possible D match to TRBD1 (6 bases). V was clipped by 1 base and J by 5 bases, with 10 bases between them. Germline CDR1 LGHNA, CDR2 YSLEER. This CDR3 is 14 amino acids long. CDR3 protein: CASSQGHRVDTQYF. CDR3 bases: TGCGCCAGCAGCCAAGGACACAGGGTAGATACGCAGTATTTT.

This clone was seen a handful of times. This chain links TRBV6-2 or TRBV6-3 with TRBJ2-7; D ambiguous. Per germline, CDR1 MNHEY and CDR2 SVGEGT. The V gene lost 2 bases and the J gene lost 5 bases, with 7 bases spanning the gap. The length of the CDR3 is 12 residues. The CDR3 loop is CASSYGADEQYF. CDR3 in DNA: TGTGCCAGCAGTTACGGTGCTGACGAGCAGTACTTC.

This chain joins TRBV7-2 and TRBJ1-3; no reliable D call. Germline CDR1 and CDR2: SGHTA and FQGNSA. This CDR3 is 12 amino acids long. The ends were cut back, 3 bases at V and 4 bases at J, with 4 bases in the middle. The CDR3 region has the DNA TGTGCCAGCAGCTTCCCCGGAAACACCATATATTTT. Amino acid sequence: CASSFPGNTIYF.

V usage is TRBV6-5 and J usage is TRBJ2-1, with 7 bases fitting TRBD1. CDR3 length: 15 residues. The germline CDR1 and CDR2 sequences are MNHEY and SVGAGI. With V trimmed by 6 bases and J by 0 bases, 5 bases remained unmatched. The DNA of the CDR3 is TGTGCCAGCAGGTCGACAGGGTTCTCCTACAATGAGCAGTTCTTC. This translates into CASRSTGFSYNEQFF.

The chain combines TRBV19 with TRBJ1-2; 7 positions agree with TRBD1. J lost 2 bases, V lost 3 bases, and 0 bases had no gene match. Per the germline V gene, CDR1 is LNHDA and CDR2 is SQIVND (reference sequence). The CDR3 is 13 amino acids. CDR3 nucleotide sequence: TGTGCCAGTAGTATGGGACAGAACTATGGCTACACCTTC. This codes for CASSMGQNYGYTF.

The gene calls are TRBV21-1 and TRBJ1-1. TRBV21-1 is annotated as a pseudogene. The CDR3 contains 14 residues. In DNA form, the CDR3 reads TGTGCCAGCAGCAAAGCGTTGGGTTGGACTGAAGCTTTCTTT. The encoded protein is CASSKALGWTEAFF.

The rearrangement joins TRBV27 to TRBJ2-4, with 7 bases lining up with TRBD1. Germline values: CDR1 MNHEY, CDR2 SMNVEV (reference sequence). This CDR3 comprises 17 residues. After removal of 1 base from V and 2 bases from J, the junction contained 8 bases not matched to a gene. The CDR3 sequence: CASSLYPQGIPKNIQYF. The CDR3, as DNA: TGTGCCAGCAGTTTATACCCACAGGGGATTCCCAAAAACATTCAGTACTTC.

The gene calls are TRBV24-1 and TRBJ2-5, with no clear D. Germline loops: CDR1 KGHDR, CDR2 SFDVKD. This CDR3 region has 13 residues. V was trimmed by 5 bases and J by 0 bases, leaving 6 bases between them. The CDR3 DNA reads TGTGCCACCAGTGGAGAGTACCAAGAGACCCAGTACTTC. It translates to CATSGEYQETQYF.

This clone has a single count. CDR3 sequence reads: CASSQTEANEQFF. The CDR3 nucleotides read TGTGCCAGCAGCCAGACCGAAGCGAATGAGCAGTTCTTC. J is TRBJ2-1 and V is TRBV5-5; no clear D. The ends were cut back, 4 bases at V and 7 bases at J, with 12 bases in the middle. The CDR3 consists of 13 residues. CDR1 is SGHKS, CDR2 YYEKEE, per germline (reference sequence).

This clone was counted a single time. The rearrangement joins TRBV28 to TRBJ1-4, with D possibly being TRBD1 (6 bases). The CDR3 has 14 amino acids. CDR1 and CDR2 from the germline V gene are MDHEN and SYDVKM. Trimming left V 3 bases short and J 6 bases short, with 11 bases between. CDR3 bases: TGTGCCAGCAGTTTCAGGGGTAGAGATGAAAAACTGTTTTTT. Amino acids: CASSFRGRDEKLFF.